Listed here are 13 T cell receptor beta chains from one sample, sequenced in a study of vaccination effects on CD4 cells after COVID-19 (dated by TCRdb to the early 2020s). These TCRs' antigens remain unknown. To identify antigen-specific CD4+ T cell clonotypes by their expansion, the ViraFEST assay first stimulated PBMC with viral peptide pools and then applied TCR sequencing. After around 10 days of culture, CD4+ T cells were isolated with the EasySep CD4+ T cell isolation kit. PCR-confirmed SARS-CoV-2 infection had occurred in convalescent patients between March and December 2020, before the Alpha, Beta and Delta variants emerged in the United States. The library relied on the immunoSEQ multiplex PCR assay. TCRdb obtained this table from immuneACCESS and retained in-frame rearrangements with V and J assigned. These tables miss some clones; where compared with another copy, unresolved V genes account for less than half of the shortfall, and the remainder is unexplained. The sample table contains some 40,000 clones; only one count was recorded for 73% of them. The ten largest clones capture about a third of the sample.

The sample here was CD4+ T cells from PBMCs cultured with a peptide pool, taken before COVID-19 vaccination. These receptors were obtained from a human donor who had a prior SARS-CoV-2 infection.

CDR3 sequence: CASSRARTEAFF. The DNA of the CDR3 is TGTGCCAGCAGTCGAGCGCGGACTGAAGCTTTCTTT. The chain couples TRBV6-6 to TRBJ1-1; D is unresolved. The CDR3 is 12 amino acids. The germline CDR1 and CDR2 sequences are MNHNY and SVGAGI (reference sequence). Trimming cost V 5 bases and J 5 bases, with 9 bases left between them.

The V and J genes are TRBV5-1 and TRBJ2-2; 12 positions match TRBD2. CDR1 is SGHRS and CDR2 is YFSETQ in the germline V gene. This CDR3 has 16 amino acids. The ends lost 2 bases at V and 5 bases at J; junction bases unmatched: 4. This CDR3 reads CASSFLAGGPTGELFF. The CDR3 DNA reads TGCGCCAGCAGCTTTCTAGCGGGAGGGCCGACCGGGGAGCTGTTTTTT.

The chain recombines TRBV6-2 or TRBV6-3 with TRBJ2-3; 13 positions agree with TRBD2. V lost 2 bases to trimming and J lost 0 bases; unmatched junction nucleotides: 11. This CDR3 has 20 amino acids. In germline, CDR1 is MNHEY, CDR2 SVGEGT. DNA for the CDR3: TGTGCCAGCAGTTACCCGGGACTAGCGGGACTTCCTGGAAGCACAGATACGCAGTATTTT. This translates into CASSYPGLAGLPGSTDTQYF.

The gene calls are TRBV30 and TRBJ1-1; perhaps TRBD1 as D (6 bases). This CDR3 contains 15 residues. V lost 0 bases and J lost 4, with 15 bases in between. Germline V lookup: CDR1 GTSNPN, CDR2 SVGIG (reference sequence). The CDR3 DNA sequence: TGTGCCTGGAGTGTAAGGTGGGGGGCGCGCACTGAAGCTTTCTTT. Translated: CAWSVRWGARTEAFF.

The chain carries TRBV7-2 and TRBJ2-3; a weak D match, TRBD2 (5 bases). Per the germline V gene, CDR1 is SGHTA and CDR2 is FQGNSA. The CDR3 has 15 residues. V was trimmed by 6 bases and J by 3 bases, leaving 16 bases between them. Written as DNA, the CDR3 is TGTGCCAGCAGGCTCGGGATAGCCGGGACAGATACGCAGTATTTT. This sequence encodes CASRLGIAGTDTQYF.

This clone was recorded once. The chain combines TRBV18 with TRBJ1-1, with D possibly TRBD1 on 5 matching bases. Germline-derived CDR1 and CDR2 are KGHSH and LQKENI. CDR3 length: 14 amino acids. Trimming took 5 bases from V and 2 from J, leaving 12 bases between them. The CDR3 bases are TGTGCCAGCTCAACGACAGTGTCTAACACTGAAGCTTTCTTT. It is translated as CASSTTVSNTEAFF.

The chain joins TRBV7-9 to TRBJ2-7, with D perhaps matching TRBD2 (5 bases). There are 14 residues in the CDR3. Germline-derived CDR1 and CDR2 are SEHNR and FQNEAQ (reference sequence). The ends were cut back, 5 bases at V and 4 bases at J, with 15 bases in the middle. As DNA, the CDR3 is TGTGCCAGCAGCCCCTCGACTGGGGAGTACGAGCAGTACTTC. Encoded protein: CASSPSTGEYEQYF.

The CDR3 DNA sequence: TGTGCCACCAGCAGAAGTCCGGCCGCCTACGAGCAGTACTTC. Residues: CATSRSPAAYEQYF. J is TRBJ2-7 and V is TRBV15; no clear D. In germline, CDR1 is LNHNV, CDR2 YYDKDF (reference sequence). This CDR3 spans 14 amino acids. V was pared by 2 bases and J by 2 bases, with 10 bases between.

This rearrangement joins TRBV19 to TRBJ1-5, with 9 bases identical to TRBD1. The ends lost 5 bases at V and 5 bases at J; junction bases unmatched: 10. Per germline, CDR1 LNHDA and CDR2 SQIVND (reference sequence). This CDR3 spans 16 amino acids. CDR3 sequence: CASSAWDREVDQPQHF. The CDR3 nucleotides are TGTGCCAGTAGTGCGTGGGACAGGGAGGTCGATCAGCCCCAGCATTTT.

The chain couples TRBV6-5 to TRBJ2-3, with no clear D. CDR1 is MNHEY, CDR2 SVGAGI, per germline. V was trimmed by 7 bases and J by 4 bases, leaving 9 bases between them. The CDR3 extends over 12 amino acids. As DNA, the CDR3 is TGTGCCAGCACCTCTCTAGCAGATACGCAGTATTTT. Translation: CASTSLADTQYF.

This clone was observed a handful of times. This sequence joins TRBV6-2 or TRBV6-3 and TRBJ2-7, with a possible D match to TRBD1 (6 bases). This CDR3 has 16 residues. From germline, CDR1 is MNHEY and CDR2 SVGEGT. Deletions cut 5 bases from V and 5 bases from J, with 22 bases between. CDR3 amino acids: CASSPPHRDIRHEQYF. The CDR3, as DNA: TGTGCCAGCAGTCCCCCCCACCGGGACATCCGCCACGAGCAGTACTTC.

This clone was detected a few times. The chain couples TRBV10-3 to TRBJ2-1; 12 bases line up with TRBD2. The CDR3 runs to 14 residues. V lost 7 bases and J lost 7; bases outside the gene matches: 5. Germline V gene lookup returns CDR1 ENHRY and CDR2 SYGVKD. The CDR3 DNA reads as TGTGCCATCAACCCTAGCGGGGGGGAGAATGAGCAGTTCTTC. Translation: CAINPSGGENEQFF.

The V and J genes are TRBV7-3 and TRBJ1-1, with 7 nucleotides matching TRBD1. The CDR3 consists of 12 residues. V shed 8 bases and J 2 bases; nucleotides not matched to a gene: 2. Germline V lookup: CDR1 SGHTA, CDR2 FQGTGA. For the CDR3, the DNA is TGTGCCAGCCGGGACAGTAACACTGAAGCTTTCTTT. Translating gives CASRDSNTEAFF.